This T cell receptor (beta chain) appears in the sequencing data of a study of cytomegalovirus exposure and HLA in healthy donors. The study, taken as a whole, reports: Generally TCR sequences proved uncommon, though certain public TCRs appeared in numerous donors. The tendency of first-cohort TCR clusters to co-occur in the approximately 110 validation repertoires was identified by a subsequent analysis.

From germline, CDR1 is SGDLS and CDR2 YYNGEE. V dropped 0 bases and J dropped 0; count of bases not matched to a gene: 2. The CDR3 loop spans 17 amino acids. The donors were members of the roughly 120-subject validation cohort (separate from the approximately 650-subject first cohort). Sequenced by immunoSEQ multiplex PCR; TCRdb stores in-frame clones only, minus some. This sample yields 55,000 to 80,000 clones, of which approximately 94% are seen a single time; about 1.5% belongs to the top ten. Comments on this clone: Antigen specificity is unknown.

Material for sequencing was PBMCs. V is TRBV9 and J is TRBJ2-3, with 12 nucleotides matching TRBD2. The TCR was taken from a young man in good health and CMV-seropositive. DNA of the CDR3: TGTGCCAGCAGCGTAGTTACTAGCGGGGGGAGCACAGATACGCAGTATTTT. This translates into CASSVVTSGGSTDTQYF.